One and the same sample provided the 15 T cell receptor beta chains below, sequenced in a study of T cell responses to AZD1222 COVID-19 vaccine. Data came from immunoSEQ multiplex PCR; TCRdb stores just in-frame clones and leaves some out. Of approximately 150,000 clones listed, around 90% are singletons. Sequencing used peripheral blood, obtained on day 0 of AZD1222 vaccination. These receptors were collected from an adult in good health.

In its sample, this clone was seen once. The rearrangement joins TRBV28 to TRBJ1-5, with D perhaps TRBD1 (6 bases). Germline assignment: CDR1 MDHEN and CDR2 SYDVKM. Trimming removed 4 bases from V and 6 bases from J, with 10 bases in between. The CDR3 runs to 13 residues. The CDR3 protein is CASSWGGIQPQHF. The CDR3, as DNA: TGTGCCAGCAGTTGGGGGGGCATTCAGCCCCAGCATTTT.

The rearrangement links TRBV15 to TRBJ2-2; 7 bases are a match to TRBD1. The CDR3 runs to 13 residues. Germline V lookup: CDR1 LNHNV, CDR2 YYDKDF (reference sequence). J gave up 7 bases and V 2 bases, and 1 base lay outside the gene matches. Here the CDR3 DNA reads TGTGCCACCAGCAGACGGACAGGCGGGGAGCTGTTTTTT. The encoded protein is CATSRRTGGELFF.

V and J are TRBV4-1 and TRBJ2-7; D is perhaps TRBD1 or TRBD2 (5 bases each). Trimming pared 0 bases from V and 0 bases from J, leaving 9 bases between. This CDR3 region has 15 residues. CDR1 is MGHRA and CDR2 is YSYEKL in the germline V gene. The CDR3 reads CASSQDGTHSYEQYF. The CDR3 nucleotides are TGCGCCAGCAGCCAAGACGGGACGCACTCCTACGAGCAGTACTTC.

V and J are TRBV27 and TRBJ2-7; D perhaps matches TRBD2 (5 bases). Germline lookup yields CDR1 MNHEY and CDR2 SMNVEV (reference sequence). V gave up 5 bases and J gave up 2 bases, with 16 bases separating them. The CDR3 length is 15 residues. The CDR3 region has the DNA TGTGCCAGCAGTCCCTATCGGGGTAACCCCTACGAGCAGTACTTC. It specifies CASSPYRGNPYEQYF.

V usage is TRBV7-9 and J usage is TRBJ2-3; D may correspond to TRBD1 or TRBD2 (5 bases each). V lost 5 bases, J lost 5 bases, and 17 bases lay in between. Germline V CDR1 and CDR2: SEHNR, FQNEAQ (reference sequence). The CDR3 runs to 15 residues. The CDR3 nucleotides are TGTGCCAGCAGCCGCGAGGGGAAAGTTGGAGATACGCAGTATTTT. It encodes CASSREGKVGDTQYF. The whole variable domain, remainder taken from reference TRBV7-9 and TRBJ2-3, is DTGVSQNPRHKITKRGQNVTFRCDPISEHNRLYWYRQTLGQGPEFLTYFQNEAQLEKSRLLSDRFSAERPKGSFSTLEIQRTEQGDSAMYLCASSREGKVGDTQYFGPGTRLTVL.

V gene TRBV7-8 combines with J gene TRBJ2-1; D gene unclear. The CDR3 contains 15 residues. V was trimmed by 0 bases and J by 6 bases, leaving 12 bases between them. Per germline, CDR1 SGHVS and CDR2 FQNEAQ. CDR3 protein: CASSLARTLINEQFF. The CDR3 bases are TGTGCCAGCAGCTTAGCCCGGACCCTAATCAATGAGCAGTTCTTC.

The chain links TRBV7-2 to TRBJ2-7; a weak D match, TRBD1 (6 bases). The CDR3 has 14 residues. The V gene's germline CDR1 is SGHTA and CDR2 FQGNSA. V lost 5 bases and J lost 5, with 16 bases in between. In DNA, the CDR3 is TGTGCCAGCAGCCTCAAGACAGGTGTCCACGAGCAGTACTTC. The encoded protein is CASSLKTGVHEQYF.

The chain links TRBV6-2 or TRBV6-3 to TRBJ1-6; no reliable D call. V was pared by 5 bases and J by 9 bases, with 5 bases between. There are 11 residues in the CDR3. Germline V gene sequence: CDR1 MNHEY, CDR2 SVGEGT. The CDR3 sequence is CASSLGSPLHF. Written as DNA, the CDR3 is TGTGCCAGCAGTCTGGGTTCACCCCTCCACTTT.

The gene calls are TRBV7-9 and TRBJ2-3, with no clear D. The CDR3 is 11 amino acids. Germline CDR1 reads SEHNR; CDR2 reads FQNEAQ (reference sequence). The V end lost 3 bases, the J end lost 9 bases, and 7 bases lay between the germline ends. CDR3 residues: CASSFQETQYF. CDR3 bases: TGTGCCAGCAGCTTCCAAGAGACGCAGTATTTT.

The chain employs TRBV4-2 and TRBJ1-1; the D is unclear. This CDR3 region has 13 residues. Trimming shortened V by 8 bases and J by 1 base, and 11 bases separated the two germline ends. CDR1 is LGHNA and CDR2 is YNFKEQ in the germline V gene. CDR3 DNA sequence: TGTGCCAGCGGAGAGGACTGGAACACTGAAGCTTTCTTT. Its protein product is CASGEDWNTEAFF.

The chain couples TRBV29-1 to TRBJ1-1, with D maybe TRBD1 (5 bases). Trimming removed 4 bases at V and 5 bases at J, with 11 bases between. Germline V gives CDR1 SQVTM, CDR2 ANQGSEA. The CDR3 totals 12 residues. CDR3 nucleotide sequence: TGCAGCGTTGGGGGGGGGAGTACTGAAGCTTTCTTT. Protein sequence: CSVGGGSTEAFF.

The rearrangement uses TRBV18 and TRBJ1-1; the D gene is possibly TRBD1 (5 bases). Germline loops: CDR1 KGHSH, CDR2 LQKENI. The ends were cut back, 6 bases at V and 1 base at J, with 12 bases in the middle. The CDR3 covers 14 residues. CDR3 nucleotide sequence: TGTGCCAGCTCCGGACCCGGGGGGAACACTGAAGCTTTCTTT. This codes for CASSGPGGNTEAFF.

The chain employs TRBV18 and TRBJ1-2; 7 positions agree with TRBD1. CDR1 is KGHSH, CDR2 LQKENI, per germline. CDR3 length: 12 residues. The junction had 6 bases not matched to a gene; V was cut back by 6 bases and J by 8 bases. CDR3 loop: CASSTGHLGYTF. CDR3 nucleotide sequence: TGTGCCAGCTCGACAGGGCACCTAGGCTACACCTTC.

The chain recombines TRBV11-2 with TRBJ2-3, with 8 bases identical to TRBD1. Unmatched junction bases numbered 20, after V lost 7 bases and J lost 2 bases. The CDR3 has 19 residues. CDR1 is SGHAT, CDR2 FQNNGV, per germline. CDR3 amino acids: CASTLPTGGLQSITDTQYF. CDR3 bases: TGTGCCAGCACCCTTCCCACAGGGGGGCTGCAGTCCATCACAGATACGCAGTATTTT.

The chain recombines TRBV6-5 with TRBJ1-5, with 9 bases lining up with TRBD1. J lost 3 bases, V lost 5 bases, and 2 bases had no gene match. Germline CDR1 and CDR2: MNHEY and SVGAGI. The CDR3 runs 14 residues. The CDR3 sequence is CASSRDRANQPQHF. CDR3 sequence (DNA): TGTGCCAGCAGTCGGGACAGGGCCAATCAGCCCCAGCATTTT.